These 32 T cell receptor beta chains share one sample of origin, sequenced in a study of CD8+ T cells in alopecia areata listed by TCRdb under 2018. The method behind the library was the immunoSEQ multiplex PCR assay. RNA was extracted from all samples and reverse transcribed into cDNA, which served as template for TCR sequencing. TCRdb re-hosts the immuneACCESS table, in-frame sequences only. Its copies lack some clones; in the studies checked, an unresolved V gene accounts for under half of them, and the cause for the rest is not known. The sample table lists 200,000 to 250,000 clones, about three fifths of them with a count of one. Of the sample, just over 0.45% is held by the ten largest clones. The time point tag for this specimen amounts to: baseline before oral tofacitinib. Material: CD4+ T cells sorted from blood, obtained at week 0. These receptors all come from a human donor with alopecia areata.

The chain combines TRBV29-1 with TRBJ2-5, with a tentative D call TRBD1 (5 bases). V shed 8 bases and J shed 3 bases, with 13 bases lying between them. CDR1 and CDR2 (germline): SQVTM, ANQGSEA. This CDR3 is 12 amino acids long. The CDR3 region is CSTSDSKETQYF. The CDR3 nucleotides are TGCAGCACCAGTGACAGTAAAGAGACCCAGTACTTC.

This clone has only a few counts. The chain couples TRBV29-1 to TRBJ2-7; D perhaps matches TRBD2 (5 bases). The V gene's germline CDR1 is SQVTM and CDR2 ANQGSEA. The CDR3 totals 12 residues. V was pared by 8 bases and J by 5 bases, with 16 bases between. This chain's CDR3 is CSLGPGLDEQYF. DNA of the CDR3: TGCAGCCTCGGGCCAGGACTGGACGAGCAGTACTTC.

This chain links TRBV30 with TRBJ1-5; no definite D call. CDR1 and CDR2 (germline): GTSNPN, SVGIG (reference sequence). Trimming cost V 0 bases and J 6 bases, with 9 bases left between them. The CDR3 loop spans 13 amino acids. CDR3 nucleotides: TGTGCCTGGAGTGTTGGGAATGGTCAGCCCCAGCATTTT. This codes for CAWSVGNGQPQHF.

This clone was detected a few times. The genes are TRBV5-1 and TRBJ2-1, with D perhaps being TRBD1 or TRBD2 (5 bases each). The CDR3 spans 15 residues. Germline loops: CDR1 SGHRS, CDR2 YFSETQ. The ends were cut back, 4 bases at V and 6 bases at J, with 17 bases in the middle. CDR3 residues: CASSMGVAASNEQFF. In nucleotides, the CDR3 is TGCGCCAGCAGCATGGGGGTTGCAGCGTCCAATGAGCAGTTCTTC.

The chain combines TRBV10-3 with TRBJ1-6; TRBD1 is a possible D gene (5 bases). V was trimmed by 6 bases and J by 10 bases, leaving 13 bases between them. The germline V gene encodes CDR1 ENHRY and CDR2 SYGVKD. The CDR3 runs 13 residues. The CDR3 sequence: CAIRTVFGSPLHF. The CDR3 region has the DNA TGTGCCATCAGGACAGTTTTTGGATCACCCCTCCACTTT.

The chain joins TRBV15 to TRBJ1-2; a possible D gene is TRBD1 (5 bases). Germline assignment: CDR1 LNHNV and CDR2 YYDKDF (reference sequence). This CDR3 region has 14 residues. The V end lost 3 bases, the J end lost 4 bases, and 12 bases lay between the germline ends. The chain's CDR3 is CATSSTRVPYGYTF. For the CDR3, the DNA is TGTGCCACCAGCAGCACCAGGGTGCCCTATGGCTACACCTTC.

CDR3 sequence reads: CASSEILGGRQETQYF. The CDR3 DNA is TGTGCCAGCAGTGAAATTCTGGGAGGGAGGCAAGAGACCCAGTACTTC. J is TRBJ2-5 and V is TRBV25-1, with TRBD2 matching over 7 bases. V shed 2 bases and J 2 bases; nucleotides not matched to a gene: 8. The CDR3 has 16 residues. Germline lookup yields CDR1 MGHDK and CDR2 SYGVNS.

The chain links TRBV29-1 to TRBJ1-2, with 8 bases identical to TRBD1. Germline V CDR1 and CDR2: SQVTM, ANQGSEA. This CDR3 comprises 14 residues. The V gene end was trimmed by 5 bases and the J gene end by 1 base; junction bases not matched to a gene: 6. CDR3 sequence: CSVTTGGSNYGYTF. The CDR3 DNA sequence: TGCAGCGTTACCACAGGGGGGAGTAACTATGGCTACACCTTC.

This clone was recorded a few times. The chain employs TRBV4-1 and TRBJ2-2, with no clear D. This CDR3 region has 13 residues. From germline, CDR1 is MGHRA and CDR2 YSYEKL. Trimming removed 0 bases from V and 6 bases from J, with 5 bases in between. CDR3 residues: CASSQEWAGELFF. CDR3 DNA: TGCGCCAGCAGCCAAGAGTGGGCCGGGGAGCTGTTTTTT.

The V gene is TRBV30, the J gene TRBJ1-6, with a tentative D call TRBD1 (5 bases). The CDR3 sequence is 13 residues long. CDR1 is GTSNPN, CDR2 SVGIG, per germline (reference sequence). V lost 5 bases to trimming and J lost 9 bases, with 14 bases between them. CDR3 nucleotides: TGTGCCTGGTCCCGACAGCAGGCTTCACCCCTCCACTTT. It is translated as CAWSRQQASPLHF.

The CDR3 DNA is TGTGCCTGGAGTCCCCGAAGGGCTTCGTTTAGCAATCAGCCCCAGCATTTT. This translates into CAWSPRRASFSNQPQHF. The chain recombines TRBV30 with TRBJ1-5; D ambiguous. V dropped 2 bases and J dropped 0 bases, with 17 bases sitting between them. The CDR3 spans 17 residues. Germline V gives CDR1 GTSNPN, CDR2 SVGIG (reference sequence).

The chain carries TRBV10-3 and TRBJ1-6; D is unclear. Germline V gene sequence: CDR1 ENHRY, CDR2 SYGVKD. The CDR3 consists of 15 residues. V lost 0 bases, J lost 10 bases, and 13 bases lay in between. CDR3 DNA: TGTGCCATCAGTGAGTCCGCGGTCGAAGGCTCACCCCTCCACTTT. Its translation is CAISESAVEGSPLHF.

The gene calls are TRBV30 and TRBJ1-3, with D possibly TRBD1 on 5 matching bases. CDR1 is GTSNPN, CDR2 SVGIG, per germline (reference sequence). The CDR3 has 15 residues. The V and J ends lost 1 base and 1 base respectively, with 11 bases between them. The DNA of the CDR3 is TGTGCCTGGAGTGGGGGACGGAAATCTGGAAACACCATATATTTT. Its protein is CAWSGGRKSGNTIYF.

V is TRBV9 and J is TRBJ2-5; 9 bases are a match to TRBD2. This CDR3 spans 19 amino acids. Germline V CDR1 and CDR2: SGDLS, YYNGEE. The V gene end was trimmed by 0 bases and the J gene end by 0 bases; junction bases not matched to a gene: 12. CDR3 nucleotide sequence: TGTGCCAGCAGCGTAGTAAGGGGGACTAGCAAGGGGTACCAAGAGACCCAGTACTTC. It specifies CASSVVRGTSKGYQETQYF.

This clone came up a few times. The sample holds other DNA sequences that translate to the same CDR3. The gene calls are TRBV29-1 and TRBJ1-1; no definite D call. Trimming left V 1 base short and J 1 base short, with 1 base between. Germline V CDR1 and CDR2: SQVTM, ANQGSEA. The CDR3 loop spans 11 amino acids. The DNA for the CDR3 is TGCAGCGTTGAAGGGAACACTGAAGCTTTCTTT. This translates into CSVEGNTEAFF.

J is TRBJ2-1 and V is TRBV4-2; D is uncertain. CDR3 length equals 12 residues. Trimming removed 3 bases at V and 8 bases at J, with 8 bases between. CDR1 and CDR2 from the germline V gene are LGHNA and YNFKEQ. CDR3 nucleotides: TGTGCCAGCAGCCATGGGCCTGATGAGCAGTTCTTC. The encoded protein is CASSHGPDEQFF.

This clone was picked up one time. The V gene is TRBV7-2, the J gene TRBJ1-2, with 11 positions matching TRBD1. The CDR3 sequence is 16 residues long. With V trimmed by 1 base and J by 5 bases, 6 bases remained unmatched. From germline, CDR1 is SGHTA and CDR2 FQGNSA. For the CDR3, the DNA is TGTGCCAGCAGCTTAGGCGGACAGGGGGCTCAATATGGCTACACCTTC. Encoded protein: CASSLGGQGAQYGYTF.

The chain carries TRBV14 and TRBJ1-2; 7 bases align to TRBD1. Germline V lookup: CDR1 SGHDN, CDR2 FVKESK. Unmatched junction bases numbered 7, after V lost 1 base and J lost 8 bases. CDR3 length: 14 amino acids. DNA for the CDR3: TGTGCCAGCAGCCAAGTGGACAGGTCGGGCGGCTACACCTTC. This sequence encodes CASSQVDRSGGYTF.

DNA of the CDR3: TGTGCCAGTATTTCAGGACTTTACCGAGGCAATCAGCCCCAGCATTTT. Amino acid sequence: CASISGLYRGNQPQHF. The chain carries TRBV19 and TRBJ1-5, with D unclear. Germline V gene sequence: CDR1 LNHDA, CDR2 SQIVND (reference sequence). Trimming removed 7 bases from V and 2 bases from J, with 18 bases in between. The CDR3 totals 16 residues.

The chain carries TRBV30 and TRBJ1-1; no reliable D call. Trimming took off 0 bases at V and 8 bases at J, with 4 bases between the two ends. Germline CDR1 and CDR2: GTSNPN and SVGIG (reference sequence). This CDR3 is built from 10 residues. CDR3 nucleotide sequence: TGTGCCTGGAGTGTTGTAGAAGCTTTCTTT. The encoded protein is CAWSVVEAFF.

V is TRBV6-5 and J is TRBJ2-2; D might be TRBD1 (6 bases). Trimming left V 9 bases short and J 7 bases short, with 18 bases between. Germline V gene lookup returns CDR1 MNHEY and CDR2 SVGAGI. The CDR3 has 14 amino acids. CDR3 nucleotide sequence: TGTGCCAGGAATGCGGACAGAAAAGACGGGGAGCTGTTTTTT. Residues: CARNADRKDGELFF.

The chain combines TRBV5-6 with TRBJ2-3; D may be TRBD2 (7 bases). Germline CDR1 reads SGHDT; CDR2 reads YYEEEE. The germline V and J ends were trimmed by 4 bases and 4 bases, with 19 bases remaining between them. The CDR3 is made up of 16 amino acids. Here the CDR3 reads CASSLPGGRGADTQYF. CDR3 DNA sequence: TGTGCCAGCAGCCTCCCGGGAGGCAGGGGCGCAGATACGCAGTATTTT.

This clone was counted between two and nine times. The gene calls are TRBV18 and TRBJ2-6, with a weak D call TRBD1 (5 bases). The CDR3 is 19 residues long. Germline V gene lookup returns CDR1 KGHSH and CDR2 LQKENI. Trimming shortened V by 6 bases and J by 2 bases, and 23 bases separated the two germline ends. The CDR3 coding sequence is TGTGCCAGCTCTCCAAACAAGGGGTTAAGGGTGACTGGGGCCAACGTCCTGACTTTC. Encoded protein: CASSPNKGLRVTGANVLTF. Drawing the rest from reference TRBV18 and TRBJ2-6, the complete variable domain is NAGVMQNPRHLVRRRGQEARLRCSPMKGHSHVYWYRQLPEEGLKFMVYLQKENIIDESGMPKERFSAEFPKEGPSILRIQQVVRGDSAAYFCASSPNKGLRVTGANVLTFGAGSRLTVL.

The chain has TRBV29-1 and TRBJ2-7; the match to TRBD1 covers 7 bases. The CDR3 is 15 residues long. Germline V gives CDR1 SQVTM, CDR2 ANQGSEA. V was clipped by 1 base and J by 5 bases; unmatched bases: 11. CDR3 bases: TGCAGCGTTGAAGTGGGGCCCAGGCAGGGGGACGAGCAGTACTTC. It yields the protein CSVEVGPRQGDEQYF.

This sequence joins TRBV19 and TRBJ2-1; 12 bases line up with TRBD2. The V gene's germline CDR1 is LNHDA and CDR2 SQIVND (reference sequence). The CDR3 consists of 17 residues. J lost 7 bases, V lost 5 bases, and 12 bases had no gene match. The CDR3 sequence is CASSSKRLAGVGNEQFF. CDR3 coding DNA: TGTGCCAGTAGTTCAAAGAGACTAGCGGGAGTTGGGAATGAGCAGTTCTTC.

The chain combines TRBV7-6 with TRBJ2-7, with TRBD1 matching 7 bases. This CDR3 contains 14 residues. Per germline, CDR1 SGHVS and CDR2 FNYEAQ. V was clipped by 1 base and J by 2 bases; unmatched bases: 2. CDR3: CASSLEGTAYEQYF. The CDR3 nucleotides read TGTGCCAGCAGCTTAGAGGGGACAGCCTACGAGCAGTACTTC.

This chain links TRBV6-5 with TRBJ2-3; D remains unclear. The CDR3 spans 13 residues. CDR1 is MNHEY, CDR2 SVGAGI, per germline. V was cut by 6 bases and J by 9 bases, with 16 bases left in between. DNA for the CDR3: TGTGCCAGCAGCCAGCCCCCGGGCCCCACGCAGTATTTT. This encodes CASSQPPGPTQYF.

This clone showed up many times. V gene TRBV6-1 combines with J gene TRBJ2-3; a weak D match, TRBD2 (6 bases). The CDR3 covers 13 residues. Germline V gene data show CDR1 as MNHNS and CDR2 as SASEGT. V was pared by 7 bases and J by 1 base, with 9 bases between. This CDR3 is CASTWGGTDTQYF. The DNA for the CDR3 is TGTGCCAGCACGTGGGGGGGCACAGATACGCAGTATTTT.

The chain employs TRBV29-1 and TRBJ2-5; TRBD2 matches at 10 bases. CDR1 and CDR2 from the germline V gene are SQVTM and ANQGSEA. Trimming at V came to 6 bases and at J to 5 bases, leaving 6 bases not matched to a gene. The CDR3 is made up of 13 amino acids. The CDR3 nucleotides are TGCAGCGTCAGCGGGAGGGCCTATGAGACCCAGTACTTC. Encoded protein: CSVSGRAYETQYF.

The chain links TRBV29-1 to TRBJ2-1, with D unclear. Per germline, CDR1 SQVTM and CDR2 ANQGSEA. The CDR3 covers 10 residues. Trimming pared 6 bases from V and 8 bases from J, leaving 8 bases between. CDR3 sequence: CSVASYEQFF. In DNA, the CDR3 is TGCAGCGTCGCCTCCTATGAGCAGTTCTTC.

This sequence joins TRBV29-1 and TRBJ2-3; weak D call: TRBD2 (6 bases). Trimming shortened V by 5 bases and J by 2 bases, and 11 bases separated the two germline ends. The germline V gene has CDR1 SQVTM and CDR2 ANQGSEA. This CDR3 has 13 amino acids. CDR3 amino acids: CSVYWTITDTQYF. As DNA, the CDR3 is TGCAGCGTTTATTGGACTATCACAGATACGCAGTATTTT.

V is TRBV30 and J is TRBJ1-4, with no clear D. The CDR3 consists of 13 residues. CDR1 GTSNPN and CDR2 SVGIG come from the germline V gene (reference sequence). Trimming took off 3 bases at V and 5 bases at J, with 10 bases between the two ends. CDR3 region: CAWSVRKNEKLFF. CDR3 nucleotides: TGTGCCTGGAGCGTAAGGAAGAATGAAAAACTGTTTTTT.